A single sample is the source of the 30 T cell receptor beta chains below, sequenced in a study. TCRdb re-called the RT-PCR reads with MiXCR, one entry per CDR3 protein. The sample has about 680,000 distinct CDR3 sequences, 13% to 15% seen once; the top ten hold 3% to 4.5%. The sequenced sample consisted of memory CD4+ T cells from blood. Receptor source: a female donor in good health, serving as a healthy control.

This clonotype occurred a few times. The V gene is TRBV5-1, the J gene TRBJ1-1, with 9 bases fitting TRBD1. The CDR3 sequence is 15 residues long. Germline V gene sequence: CDR1 SGHRS, CDR2 YFSETQ. V lost 4 bases to trimming and J lost 4 bases; unmatched junction nucleotides: 8. The CDR3 DNA follows: TGCGCCAGCAGCGGCCTGACAGGGGGGGCCACTGAAGCTTTCTTT. It yields the protein CASSGLTGGATEAFF.

This clonotype was found many times. V is TRBV7-9 and J is TRBJ2-7, with 10 bases aligning to TRBD1. The junction had 5 bases not matched to a gene; V was cut back by 2 bases and J by 4 bases. This CDR3 is 15 amino acids long. Per the germline V gene, CDR1 is SEHNR and CDR2 is FQNEAQ (reference sequence). The DNA of the CDR3 is TGTGCCAGCAGCTTAAGGACAGGGGGTGTGTACGAGCAGTACTTC. Protein product: CASSLRTGGVYEQYF.

A few counts support this clonotype. The chain carries TRBV3-1 and TRBJ2-2, with 8 nucleotides matching TRBD2. The CDR3 runs to 16 residues. The germline CDR1 and CDR2 sequences are LGHDT and YNNKEL (reference sequence). Germline trimming cut 1 base from V and 4 bases from J; bases unmatched to any gene: 5. CDR3 in DNA: TGTGCCAGCAGCCAAGGTAGCGGGACCGGCACCGGGGAGCTGTTTTTT. Translating gives CASSQGSGTGTGELFF. The full variable domain, in which reference TRBV3-1 and TRBJ2-2 provide the parts outside the CDR3, is DTAVSQTPKYLVTQMGNDKSIKCEQNLGHDTMYWYKQDSKKFLKIMFSYNNKELIINETVPNRFSPKSPDKAHLNLHINSLELGDSAVYFCASSQGSGTGTGELFFGEGSRLTVL.

The chain is built from TRBV5-1 and TRBJ2-5, with 10 nucleotides matching TRBD1. The CDR3 is made up of 15 amino acids. Germline V lookup: CDR1 SGHRS, CDR2 YFSETQ. With V trimmed by 4 bases and J by 5 bases, 8 bases remained unmatched. The CDR3 loop is CASSPRQGARETQYF. Here the CDR3 DNA reads TGCGCCAGCAGCCCTAGACAGGGGGCGCGGGAGACCCAGTACTTC. Full variable domain (outside the CDR3, taken from reference TRBV5-1 and TRBJ2-5): KAGVTQTPRYLIKTRGQQVTLSCSPISGHRSVSWYQQTPGQGLQFLFEYFSETQRNKGNFPGRFSGRQFSNSRSEMNVSTLELGDSALYLCASSPRQGARETQYFGPGTRLLVL.

The sample holds a few counts of this clonotype. J is TRBJ1-5 and V is TRBV19, with D unclear. The CDR3 length is 12 residues. CDR1 LNHDA and CDR2 SQIVND come from the germline V gene (reference sequence). V dropped 7 bases and J dropped 2 bases, with 6 bases sitting between them. The CDR3 bases are TGTGCCAGTAAGAAGGGCAATCAGCCCCAGCATTTT. This encodes CASKKGNQPQHF.

The gene calls are TRBV6-5 and TRBJ2-5; 7 nucleotides line up with TRBD2. Trimming at V came to 2 bases and at J to 4 bases, leaving 7 bases not matched to a gene. Germline V lookup: CDR1 MNHEY, CDR2 SVGAGI. This CDR3 comprises 15 residues. The CDR3 reads CASSYNWGGRETQYF. CDR3 nucleotides: TGTGCCAGCAGTTACAATTGGGGAGGGCGAGAGACCCAGTACTTC.

This clonotype was detected ten times or more. The V call is TRBV6-5, the J call TRBJ1-1, with no clear D. The CDR3 sequence is 14 residues long. Trimming took off 3 bases at V and 0 bases at J, with 8 bases between the two ends. Germline V gives CDR1 MNHEY, CDR2 SVGAGI. The CDR3 sequence is CASSYGVVNTEAFF. CDR3 coding DNA: TGTGCCAGCAGTTATGGGGTGGTGAACACTGAAGCTTTCTTT.

This clonotype was detected a few times. V is TRBV30 and J is TRBJ2-3, with 10 bases identical to TRBD2. V shed 7 bases and J 0 bases; nucleotides not matched to a gene: 7. The germline V gene has CDR1 GTSNPN and CDR2 SVGIG (reference sequence). The CDR3 is 15 residues long. In DNA form, the CDR3 reads TGTGCCTTGAGATTACTAGCGGGAAGCACAGATACGCAGTATTTT. It encodes CALRLLAGSTDTQYF. The full variable domain, its missing parts supplied by reference TRBV30 and TRBJ2-3, is SQTIHQWPATLVQPVGSPLSLECTVEGTSNPNLYWYRQAAGRGLQLLFYSVGIGQISSEVPQNLSASRPQDRQFILSSKKLLLSDSGFYLCALRLLAGSTDTQYFGPGTRLTVL.

The rearrangement uses TRBV5-6 and TRBJ1-2; 9 nucleotides agree with TRBD1. The V segment lost 9 bases and the J segment 1 base; nucleotides outside the gene matches: 7. The germline CDR1 and CDR2 sequences are SGHDT and YYEEEE. This CDR3 is 14 amino acids long. The CDR3 DNA sequence: TGTGCCACCGGACAGGGGATTGGTAACTATGGCTACACCTTC. As protein: CATGQGIGNYGYTF. The full variable domain, with the rest looked up from reference TRBV5-6 and TRBJ1-2, is DAGVTQSPTHLIKTRGQQVTLRCSPKSGHDTVSWYQQALGQGPQFIFQYYEEEERQRGNFPDRFSGHQFPNYSSELNVNALLLGDSALYLCATGQGIGNYGYTFGSGTRLTVV.

V gene TRBV6-1 combines with J gene TRBJ1-1; TRBD1 is a possible D gene (5 bases). This CDR3 comprises 13 residues. The V gene lost 3 bases and the J gene lost 3 bases, with 8 bases spanning the gap. Germline V lookup: CDR1 MNHNS, CDR2 SASEGT. The CDR3 DNA reads TGTGCCAGCAGTGACTCGGGGGACACTGAAGCTTTCTTT. Encoded protein: CASSDSGDTEAFF.

This clonotype was detected ten times or more. The rearrangement links TRBV5-1 to TRBJ1-2; no definite D call. V lost 3 bases to trimming and J lost 2 bases, with 8 bases between them. Per germline, CDR1 SGHRS and CDR2 YFSETQ. This CDR3 comprises 13 residues. CDR3 DNA sequence: TGCGCCAGCAGCTCGGACGTCAACTATGGCTACACCTTC. As protein: CASSSDVNYGYTF.

The chain is built from TRBV20-1 and TRBJ1-5; a weak D match, TRBD1 (5 bases). CDR3 length: 16 residues. Trimming left V 4 bases short and J 1 base short, with 17 bases between. Germline V gives CDR1 DFQATT, CDR2 SNEGSKA (reference sequence). The CDR3 protein is CSAKPGLRGSNQPQHF. CDR3 nucleotide sequence: TGCAGTGCTAAGCCGGGACTTCGGGGCAGCAATCAGCCCCAGCATTTT.

This chain connects TRBV7-9 to TRBJ1-6; a possible D gene is TRBD1 (5 bases). V shed 4 bases and J shed 9 bases, with 22 bases lying between them. Germline assignment: CDR1 SEHNR and CDR2 FQNEAQ (reference sequence). This CDR3 comprises 17 residues. The CDR3 loop is CASSSGSTQGFGSPLHF. For the CDR3, the DNA is TGTGCCAGCAGCTCGGGGAGTACTCAGGGATTCGGTTCACCCCTCCACTTT.

V usage is TRBV19 and J usage is TRBJ1-1; D remains ambiguous. This CDR3 region has 15 residues. V lost 1 base and J 4 bases, leaving 13 bases between the germline ends. Per the germline V gene, CDR1 is LNHDA and CDR2 is SQIVND (reference sequence). Here the CDR3 reads CASSIGGGALTEAFF. CDR3 nucleotides: TGTGCCAGTAGTATAGGCGGTGGCGCCCTCACTGAAGCTTTCTTT.

This clonotype was recorded a few times. This sequence joins TRBV7-8 and TRBJ1-2; D possibly corresponds to TRBD1 (5 bases). This CDR3 comprises 14 residues. V lost 1 base and J lost 4, with 10 bases in between. CDR1 and CDR2 from the germline V gene are SGHVS and FQNEAQ. In DNA, the CDR3 is TGTGCCAGCAGCTTAGAACGACAGACCTATGGCTACACCTTC. This codes for CASSLERQTYGYTF.

This chain joins TRBV9 and TRBJ1-6; D is uncertain. V gave up 0 bases and J gave up 0 bases, with 7 bases separating them. The germline gives CDR1 SGDLS, CDR2 YYNGEE. CDR3 size: 16 residues. The CDR3 region is CASSVDPSSYNSPLHF. The CDR3 bases are TGTGCCAGCAGCGTAGACCCGAGCTCCTATAATTCACCCCTCCACTTT. Drawing the rest from reference TRBV9 and TRBJ1-6, the complete variable domain is DSGVTQTPKHLITATGQRVTLRCSPRSGDLSVYWYQQSLDQGLQFLIQYYNGEERAKGNILERFSAQQFPDLHSELNLSSLELGDSALYFCASSVDPSSYNSPLHFGNGTRLTVT.

The V gene is TRBV20-1, the J gene TRBJ2-7, with D perhaps given as TRBD1 or TRBD2 (5 bases each). This CDR3 region has 14 residues. Germline CDR1 and CDR2: DFQATT and SNEGSKA (reference sequence). V lost 3 bases to trimming and J lost 3 bases, with 15 bases between them. CDR3 in DNA: TGCAGTGCTAGTATGGGACCCCCGAACTACGAGCAGTACTTC. This codes for CSASMGPPNYEQYF.

This clonotype was seen many times. The rearrangement links TRBV29-1 to TRBJ2-1, with TRBD1 matching 9 bases. This CDR3 is 13 amino acids long. Germline CDR1 SQVTM, CDR2 ANQGSEA. J gave up 9 bases and V 7 bases, and 10 bases lay outside the gene matches. CDR3 amino acids: CSASTGGEREQFF. The CDR3, as DNA: TGCAGCGCATCGACAGGGGGTGAGCGTGAGCAGTTCTTC.

The genes are TRBV7-8 and TRBJ1-6, with 9 bases that match TRBD1. The CDR3 consists of 16 residues. The V segment lost 6 bases and the J segment 10 bases; nucleotides outside the gene matches: 13. The germline V gene encodes CDR1 SGHVS and CDR2 FQNEAQ. The CDR3 is CASSLLYRTGDSPLHF. CDR3 sequence (DNA): TGTGCCAGCAGTTTACTCTACCGGACAGGGGACTCACCCCTCCACTTT.

There are a few counts of this clonotype. The chain carries TRBV7-8 and TRBJ2-7, with a possible D match to TRBD1 (6 bases). This CDR3 has 14 amino acids. Germline V gives CDR1 SGHVS, CDR2 FQNEAQ. V lost 5 bases, J lost 2 bases, and 13 bases lay in between. This chain's CDR3 is CASSPRQATYEQYF. As DNA, the CDR3 is TGTGCCAGCAGCCCGAGACAGGCAACCTACGAGCAGTACTTC. Full variable domain (outside the CDR3, taken from reference TRBV7-8 and TRBJ2-7): GAGVSQSPRYKVAKRGQDVALRCDPISGHVSLFWYQQALGQGPEFLTYFQNEAQLDKSGLPSDRFFAERPEGSVSTLKIQRTQQEDSAVYLCASSPRQATYEQYFGPGTRLTVT.

This clonotype has a count of ten or more. The CDR3 nucleotides are TGTGCCAGCAGCGTATCCGATGGCCCCTACGAGCAGTACTTC. Translated, it gives CASSVSDGPYEQYF. V and J are TRBV9 and TRBJ2-7; unclear D gene. From germline, CDR1 is SGDLS and CDR2 YYNGEE. The CDR3 runs to 14 residues. V lost 1 base to trimming and J lost 2 bases, with 10 bases between them.

This clonotype has just a few counts. The chain uses TRBV28 and TRBJ2-7; 9 nucleotides match TRBD1. Germline values: CDR1 MDHEN, CDR2 SYDVKM. The CDR3 has 12 amino acids. Trimming at V came to 11 bases and at J to 6 bases, leaving 8 bases not matched to a gene. The CDR3: CAGGQGTSEQYF. CDR3 nucleotide sequence: TGTGCCGGAGGACAGGGGACGTCCGAGCAGTACTTC.

There are a few counts of this clonotype. The chain is built from TRBV10-3 and TRBJ2-7; 7 positions agree with TRBD2. Germline CDR1 ENHRY, CDR2 SYGVKD. The V segment lost 10 bases and the J segment 0 bases; nucleotides outside the gene matches: 9. The CDR3 length is 14 residues. The CDR3 reads CATKGRVDSYEQYF. CDR3 DNA sequence: TGTGCCACCAAGGGGAGGGTCGACTCCTACGAGCAGTACTTC.

The rearrangement links TRBV9 to TRBJ2-1; perhaps TRBD2 as D (6 bases). The V and J ends lost 4 bases and 2 bases respectively, with 16 bases between them. The CDR3 is 16 amino acids. Germline V gives CDR1 SGDLS, CDR2 YYNGEE. CDR3 protein: CASSRNLASAYNEQFF. The CDR3 DNA reads TGTGCCAGCAGCCGCAACCTAGCGAGCGCCTACAATGAGCAGTTCTTC.

The J gene is TRBJ1-3, the V gene TRBV29-1; perhaps TRBD1 as D (5 bases). The CDR3 has 11 amino acids. The germline gives CDR1 SQVTM, CDR2 ANQGSEA. In DNA form, the CDR3 reads TGCGCTTTTGAACGGGGGAACACCATATATTTT. Its translation: CAFERGNTIYF.

A note on this clonotype: One junction end does not reproduce the germline sequence, and a read error may be involved. The chain uses TRBV28 and TRBJ1-2; D is perhaps TRBD1 (6 bases). Germline V gene data show CDR1 as MDHEN and CDR2 as SYDVKM. The CDR3 spans 16 residues. The CDR3 DNA sequence: TGTGCCAGCGGTTTATTCCAAACAACAGGGAACGATGGCTACACCTTC. It codes for CASGLFQTTGNDGYTF.

CDR3 nucleotides: TGTGCCAGTAGTATCTCCGCCGCAGGCCAGATGAACACTGAAGCTTTCTTT. Protein: CASSISAAGQMNTEAFF. The V call is TRBV19, the J call TRBJ1-1, with D uncertain. The length of the CDR3 is 17 residues. Deletions cut 3 bases from V and 0 bases from J, with 17 bases between. The germline V gene has CDR1 LNHDA and CDR2 SQIVND (reference sequence).

Only a few counts were recorded for this clonotype. The V and J genes are TRBV7-2 and TRBJ1-5; maybe TRBD1 (6 bases). V was shortened by 0 bases and J by 10 bases, with 10 bases between the two germline ends. The CDR3 has 13 amino acids. The V gene's germline CDR1 is SGHTA and CDR2 FQGNSA. Here the CDR3 DNA reads TGTGCCAGCAGCTTAGCGACAGGACCCCCCCAGCATTTT. This encodes CASSLATGPPQHF.

This clonotype was detected many times. This rearrangement joins TRBV7-2 to TRBJ2-1; D gene unclear. Trimming left V 0 bases short and J 5 bases short, with 5 bases between. This CDR3 region has 13 residues. Germline lookup yields CDR1 SGHTA and CDR2 FQGNSA. CDR3 nucleotide sequence: TGTGCCAGCAGCTTAGCGCTTAACAATGAGCAGTTCTTC. Its protein product is CASSLALNNEQFF.

This clonotype was observed a few times. The DNA of the CDR3 is TGTGCTAGTGGTTTGTCGGGGGCCGAGACCCAGTACTTC. This codes for CASGLSGAETQYF. The chain carries TRBV12-5 and TRBJ2-5; D assignment may be TRBD1 or TRBD2 (6 bases each). The length of the CDR3 is 13 residues. The germline V gene encodes CDR1 LGHNT and CDR2 FRNRAP. The ends were cut back, 2 bases at V and 5 bases at J, with 9 bases in the middle.